The 4 T cell receptor beta chains presented below share a single source sample, sequenced in a study of blood T cell repertoires in COVID-19. Data came from immunoSEQ multiplex PCR; TCRdb stores just in-frame clones and leaves some out. The sample includes about 39,000 clones, around 74% seen only once; the top ten take around 25%. What was sequenced was peripheral blood. The receptors shown here come from a man in his 70s with acute or convalescent COVID-19.

The chain recombines TRBV4-3 with TRBJ2-7, with D uncertain. This CDR3 is built from 14 residues. V gave up 0 bases and J gave up 0 bases, with 6 bases separating them. Germline lookup yields CDR1 LGHNA and CDR2 YSLEER. The CDR3 spells CASSQELSSYEQYF. The CDR3 DNA is TGCGCCAGCAGCCAAGAGCTAAGCTCCTACGAGCAGTACTTC.

This rearrangement joins TRBV15 to TRBJ2-1; 10 bases match TRBD2. CDR1 and CDR2 (germline): LNHNV, YYDKDF (reference sequence). J gave up 9 bases and V 5 bases, and 10 bases lay outside the gene matches. The CDR3 is made up of 15 amino acids. CDR3 protein: CATSGASGSFGEQFF. The CDR3 nucleotides are TGTGCCACCAGCGGGGCTAGCGGGAGCTTTGGTGAGCAGTTCTTC. Full variable domain (rest looked up from reference TRBV15 and TRBJ2-1): DAMVIQNPRYQVTQFGKPVTLSCSQTLNHNVMYWYQQKSSQAPKLLFHYYDKDFNNEADTPDNFQSRRPNTSFCFLDIRSPGLGDTAMYLCATSGASGSFGEQFFGPGTRLTVL.

The genes are TRBV9 and TRBJ2-1, with 7 bases matching TRBD2. The germline V gene encodes CDR1 SGDLS and CDR2 YYNGEE. The junction had 2 bases not matched to a gene; V was cut back by 1 base and J by 7 bases. The CDR3 spans 13 residues. This chain's CDR3 is CASSVTSVNEQFF. CDR3 nucleotides: TGTGCCAGCAGCGTAACTAGCGTAAATGAGCAGTTCTTC.

The chain carries TRBV4-2 and TRBJ1-1, with 8 bases lining up with TRBD1. Losses at the gene ends were 4 bases for V and 5 bases for J; bases not matched to a gene: 9. Germline V gene sequence: CDR1 LGHNA, CDR2 YNFKEQ. The CDR3 is made up of 15 amino acids. CDR3 region: CASSLTGQGGTEAFF. In DNA form, the CDR3 reads TGTGCCAGCAGCCTTACAGGACAGGGCGGGACTGAAGCTTTCTTT.